These 32 T cell receptor beta chains originate from one sample sequenced in a study of T cells expressing NK-cell markers. TCRdb derives one entry per CDR3 protein from the 5' RACE reads, leaving out DNA. This sample's clone table lists 250,000 to 300,000 distinct CDR3 sequences. The specimen was blood T cells: a sorted CD56 or NKG2C T cell subset, CD4+ or CD8+ T cells, or bulk PBMC T cells (not recorded which). The source is a man between 18 and 29 years old in good health.

The CDR3 protein is CSAEDRVSETQYF. This rearrangement joins TRBV20-1 to TRBJ2-5; the TCRdb call, TRBD1, lacks DNA for checking. The germline gives CDR1 DFQATT, CDR2 SNEGSKA (reference sequence). The CDR3 runs to 13 residues.

V gene TRBV11-2 combines with J gene TRBJ2-1; as DNA is missing, the TRBD1 call by TCRdb cannot be tested. The germline V gene encodes CDR1 SGHAT and CDR2 FQNNGV. The CDR3 extends over 13 amino acids. The CDR3 region is CASSLYRGVEQFF.

This chain links TRBV6-2 or TRBV6-3 with TRBJ2-7; the D call from TCRdb, TRBD2, cannot be confirmed without DNA. The V gene's germline CDR1 is MNHEY and CDR2 SVGEGT. CDR3 size: 15 residues. CDR3: CASKPSGAGGTEQYF.

The chain employs TRBV20-1 and TRBJ2-5; the D gene TCRdb calls, TRBD2, cannot be checked with no DNA. From germline, CDR1 is DFQATT and CDR2 SNEGSKA (reference sequence). This CDR3 comprises 14 residues. The CDR3 region is CSARTLGGPETQYF.

V and J are TRBV7-2 and TRBJ2-1; TCRdb proposes TRBD1, but this gene call is untestable without DNA. Germline CDR1 and CDR2: SGHTA and FQGNSA. This CDR3 region has 12 residues. The CDR3 reads CASSPPGRSLFF.

The rearrangement links TRBV7-9 to TRBJ2-5; the D gene TCRdb calls, TRBD2, cannot be checked with no DNA. In germline, CDR1 is SEHNR, CDR2 FQNEAQ (reference sequence). This CDR3 spans 13 amino acids. This CDR3 reads CASPSGAGETQYF.

The V and J genes are TRBV5-1 and TRBJ2-1. The CDR3 consists of 12 residues. The germline V gene encodes CDR1 SGHRS and CDR2 YFSETQ. CDR3 sequence reads: CASSLGELGQFF.

V usage is TRBV28 and J usage is TRBJ1-6; TCRdb picks TRBD1, but there is no DNA to check that call. The CDR3 contains 16 residues. Germline values: CDR1 MDHEN, CDR2 SYDVKM. The CDR3 protein is CASSSPGQINNSPLHF.

V usage is TRBV10-3 and J usage is TRBJ2-3; TCRdb picks TRBD2, but there is no DNA to check that call. CDR3 length equals 17 residues. Per germline, CDR1 ENHRY and CDR2 SYGVKD. The CDR3 is CAISESGLGSSTDTQYF.

The chain employs TRBV5-1 and TRBJ2-1. The length of the CDR3 is 14 residues. The germline gives CDR1 SGHRS, CDR2 YFSETQ. The CDR3 here is CASSLSLGTNEQFF.

The J gene is TRBJ1-5, the V gene TRBV24-1. Germline V gene sequence: CDR1 KGHDR, CDR2 SFDVKD. This CDR3 region has 15 residues. The CDR3 sequence is CATSGEGSGNQPQHF.

This chain links TRBV20-1 with TRBJ2-5; TCRdb reports TRBD2, a call that lacks DNA to check it against. CDR3 length equals 15 residues. Per germline, CDR1 DFQATT and CDR2 SNEGSKA (reference sequence). CDR3: CSAWGLAGGGETQYF.

The genes are TRBV5-4 and TRBJ1-5. The length of the CDR3 is 16 residues. CDR1 and CDR2 (germline): SGHNT, YYREEE (reference sequence). This CDR3 is CASSLGPMDGNQPQHF.

V is TRBV20-1 and J is TRBJ1-4. The CDR3 has 12 amino acids. Germline V gene data show CDR1 as DFQATT and CDR2 as SNEGSKA (reference sequence). The CDR3 loop is CSARRQNEKLFF.

The rearrangement joins TRBV20-1 to TRBJ2-3; TCRdb's D gene call, TRBD2, goes unchecked for lack of DNA. The CDR3 is 16 amino acids. CDR1 and CDR2 from the germline V gene are DFQATT and SNEGSKA (reference sequence). The CDR3 loop is CSASGDLLSSTDTQYF.

The chain joins TRBV12-3 or TRBV12-4 to TRBJ2-1. The CDR3 consists of 16 residues. The CDR3 spells CASSLRATSSYNEQFF.

The V gene is TRBV20-1, the J gene TRBJ2-3; TCRdb names TRBD2, which stays unverified in the absence of DNA. Germline loops: CDR1 DFQATT, CDR2 SNEGSKA (reference sequence). The length of the CDR3 is 15 residues. The CDR3 reads CSARATSGRFDTQYF.

The rearrangement links TRBV5-1 to TRBJ1-2; checking the TCRdb D call of TRBD1 is not possible without DNA. The CDR3 sequence is 13 residues long. Germline V gives CDR1 SGHRS, CDR2 YFSETQ. CDR3 amino acids: CASSVGQAVGYTF. Looking up the rest from reference TRBV5-1 and TRBJ1-2 gives the full variable domain: KAGVTQTPRYLIKTRGQQVTLSCSPISGHRSVSWYQQTPGQGLQFLFEYFSETQRNKGNFPGRFSGRQFSNSRSEMNVSTLELGDSALYLCASSVGQAVGYTFGSGTRLTVV.

The chain uses TRBV10-3 and TRBJ2-7; the D call from TCRdb, TRBD1, cannot be confirmed without DNA. The CDR3 consists of 11 residues. Germline V gene lookup returns CDR1 ENHRY and CDR2 SYGVKD. CDR3 in amino acids: CAISDRDEQYF.

The V call is TRBV29-1, the J call TRBJ1-5; TCRdb proposes TRBD1, but this gene call is untestable without DNA. The CDR3 runs 13 residues. Germline V gives CDR1 SQVTM, CDR2 ANQGSEA. This CDR3 is CSVGGTGDQPQHF.

This chain links TRBV7-7 with TRBJ2-5; as DNA is missing, the TRBD1 call by TCRdb cannot be tested. CDR3 length: 15 residues. Germline assignment: CDR1 SSHAT and CDR2 FNYEAQ (reference sequence). This chain's CDR3 is CASSRHRGPQETQYF. Together with reference TRBV7-7 and TRBJ2-5, the CDR3 gives the full variable domain: GAGVSQSPRYKVTKRGQDVTLRCDPISSHATLYWYQQALGQGPEFLTYFNYEAQPDKSGLPSDRFSAERPEGSISTLTIQRTEQRDSAMYRCASSRHRGPQETQYFGPGTRLLVL.

The rearrangement joins TRBV6-2 or TRBV6-3 to TRBJ2-2; TCRdb picks TRBD1, but there is no DNA to check that call. This CDR3 is built from 15 residues. In germline, CDR1 is MNHEY, CDR2 SVGEGT. CDR3 loop: CASITGRANTGELFF.

The chain is built from TRBV4-2 and TRBJ2-2; as DNA is missing, the TRBD1 call by TCRdb cannot be tested. The CDR3 contains 18 residues. Germline V CDR1 and CDR2: LGHNA, YNFKEQ. CDR3 residues: CASSPTIAGPGSTGELFF.

V gene TRBV20-1 combines with J gene TRBJ1-1. The CDR3 is 14 amino acids. In germline, CDR1 is DFQATT, CDR2 SNEGSKA (reference sequence). The CDR3 sequence: CSAMVEVVNTEAFF.

This chain joins TRBV5-6 and TRBJ2-2; TCRdb indicates TRBD1, and absent DNA this call remains unverified. The V gene's germline CDR1 is SGHDT and CDR2 YYEEEE. The CDR3 has 16 amino acids. CDR3 in amino acids: CASSLVDRKNTGELFF.

The V call is TRBV20-1, the J call TRBJ2-1; checking the TCRdb D call of TRBD2 is not possible without DNA. The length of the CDR3 is 18 residues. Per the germline V gene, CDR1 is DFQATT and CDR2 is SNEGSKA (reference sequence). CDR3: CSTRPGLASPSSYNEQFF.

The chain is built from TRBV20-1 and TRBJ2-7; TCRdb's assignment of TRBD2 cannot be checked, as there is no DNA. The CDR3 has 13 residues. The germline V gene has CDR1 DFQATT and CDR2 SNEGSKA (reference sequence). The CDR3 here is CSAPSPRAYEQYF.

J is TRBJ1-1 and V is TRBV4-2; TCRdb's assignment of TRBD1 cannot be checked, as there is no DNA. There are 17 residues in the CDR3. CDR1 is LGHNA, CDR2 YNFKEQ, per germline. The CDR3 here is CASSLRGTGALVTEAFF.

The chain combines TRBV6-1 with TRBJ2-5; no DNA is available, so the TRBD1 call from TCRdb remains unchecked. From germline, CDR1 is MNHNS and CDR2 SASEGT. The CDR3 totals 13 residues. The CDR3 protein is CASSEGGRETQYF.

The chain is built from TRBV12-3 or TRBV12-4 and TRBJ2-2. This CDR3 is built from 12 residues. CDR3 loop: CASRSIREELFF.

The V call is TRBV12-3 or TRBV12-4, the J call TRBJ1-1; without DNA, the TCRdb call of TRBD1 cannot be checked. The CDR3 has 14 residues. The CDR3 loop is CASSLQGKNTEAFF.

This rearrangement joins TRBV20-1 to TRBJ1-6; TCRdb proposes TRBD1, but this gene call is untestable without DNA. The CDR3 runs 13 residues. Germline V gene sequence: CDR1 DFQATT, CDR2 SNEGSKA (reference sequence). The CDR3 protein is CSASPLTGGPLHF.